This paragraph covers one TCR beta chain sequence. Antigen unknown. The data were obtained in a study of glioma-infiltrating T cells. Study results and limitations: CDR3 overlap between tissue and blood was very small.

The iRepertoire nested amplicon-rescue multiplex PCR amplified TCR alpha and beta CDR3s from RNA. Each CDR3 protein is one row after TCRdb ran MiXCR on the multiplex PCR reads. Here the sample spans more than 9,000 distinct CDR3 sequences, 45% to 65% being singletons. What was sequenced was glioma tissue, nonneoplastic brain tissue, or PBMCs (not recorded which). The clonotype originates from a human donor with low-grade glioma or glioblastoma, undergoing nonglioma brain surgery, or in good health (not recorded which).

DNA for the CDR3: TGTGCCACCAGCAGGCCAGCCGGGGAGCTGTTTTTT. Translated, it gives CATSRPAGELFF. The genes are TRBV15 and TRBJ2-2; no reliable D call. Trimming left V 3 bases short and J 6 bases short, with 5 bases between. Germline loops: CDR1 LNHNV, CDR2 YYDKDF (reference sequence). This CDR3 has 12 amino acids. Combining the CDR3 with reference TRBV15 and TRBJ2-2 gives the whole variable domain DAMVIQNPRYQVTQFGKPVTLSCSQTLNHNVMYWYQQKSSQAPKLLFHYYDKDFNNEADTPDNFQSRRPNTSFCFLDIRSPGLGDTAMYLCATSRPAGELFFGEGSRLTVL.